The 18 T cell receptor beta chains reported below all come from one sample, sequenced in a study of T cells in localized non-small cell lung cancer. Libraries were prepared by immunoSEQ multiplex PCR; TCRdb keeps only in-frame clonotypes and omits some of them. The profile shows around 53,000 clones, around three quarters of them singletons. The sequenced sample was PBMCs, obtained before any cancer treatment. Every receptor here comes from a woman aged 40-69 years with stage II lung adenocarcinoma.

DNA of the CDR3: TGTGCCAGCAGTTTATCCGGACAGTCCTATAATTCACCCCTCCACTTT. It translates to CASSLSGQSYNSPLHF. The chain joins TRBV27 to TRBJ1-6, with D perhaps TRBD1 (6 bases). The CDR3 consists of 16 residues. Germline V gives CDR1 MNHEY, CDR2 SMNVEV (reference sequence). V lost 0 bases to trimming and J lost 1 base, with 7 bases between them.

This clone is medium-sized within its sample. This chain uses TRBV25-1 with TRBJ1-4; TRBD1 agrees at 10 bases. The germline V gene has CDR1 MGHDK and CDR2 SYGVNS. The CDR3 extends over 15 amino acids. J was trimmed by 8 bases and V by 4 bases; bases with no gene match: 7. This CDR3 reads CASSASTGGEEKLFF. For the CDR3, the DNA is TGTGCCAGCAGTGCGTCGACAGGGGGCGAGGAAAAACTGTTTTTT. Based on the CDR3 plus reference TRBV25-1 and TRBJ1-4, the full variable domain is EADIYQTPRYLVIGTGKKITLECSQTMGHDKMYWYQQDPGMELHLIHYSYGVNSTEKGDLSSESTVSRIRTEHFPLTLESARPSHTSQYLCASSASTGGEEKLFFGSGTQLSVL.

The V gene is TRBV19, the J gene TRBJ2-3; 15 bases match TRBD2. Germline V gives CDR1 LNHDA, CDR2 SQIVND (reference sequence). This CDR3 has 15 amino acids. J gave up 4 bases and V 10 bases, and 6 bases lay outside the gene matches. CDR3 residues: CATGLAGGHADTQYF. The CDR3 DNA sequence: TGTGCCACCGGACTAGCGGGGGGGCATGCAGATACGCAGTATTTT.

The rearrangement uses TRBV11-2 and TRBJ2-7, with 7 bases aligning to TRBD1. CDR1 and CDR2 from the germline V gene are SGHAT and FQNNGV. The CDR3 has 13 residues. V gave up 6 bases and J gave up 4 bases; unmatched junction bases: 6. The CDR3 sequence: CASRSTGSYEQYF. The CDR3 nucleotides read TGTGCCAGCAGATCGACAGGGTCGTACGAGCAGTACTTC. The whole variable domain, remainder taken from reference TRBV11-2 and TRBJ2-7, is EAGVAQSPRYKIIEKRQSVAFWCNPISGHATLYWYQQILGQGPKLLIQFQNNGVVDDSQLPKDRFSAERLKGVDSTLKIQPAKLEDSAVYLCASRSTGSYEQYFGPGTRLTVT.

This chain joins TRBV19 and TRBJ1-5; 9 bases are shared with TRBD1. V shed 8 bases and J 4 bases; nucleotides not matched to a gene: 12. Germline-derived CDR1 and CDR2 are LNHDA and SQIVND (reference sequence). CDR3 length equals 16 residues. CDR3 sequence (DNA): TGTGCCAGTCAGGATCCGGGACAGGGCGAAAATCAGCCCCAGCATTTT. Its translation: CASQDPGQGENQPQHF.

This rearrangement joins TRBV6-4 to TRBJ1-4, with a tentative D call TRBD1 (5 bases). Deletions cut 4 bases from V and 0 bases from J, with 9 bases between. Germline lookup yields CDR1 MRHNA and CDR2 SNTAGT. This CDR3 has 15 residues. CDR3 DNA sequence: TGTGCCAGCAGTGCGACAGATGCAACTAATGAAAAACTGTTTTTT. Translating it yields CASSATDATNEKLFF.

The CDR3 DNA sequence: TGTGCCAGCAGCTTGGAAAGTTATCAGCCCCAGCATTTT. Translated: CASSLESYQPQHF. The chain uses TRBV5-8 and TRBJ1-5, with D unresolved. The CDR3 consists of 13 residues. Per germline, CDR1 SGHTS and CDR2 YDEGEE. V shed 0 bases and J shed 5 bases, with 6 bases lying between them. The variable domain in full, with the rest retrieved from reference TRBV5-8 and TRBJ1-5, is EAGVTQSPTHLIKTRGQQATLRCSPISGHTSVYWYQQALGLGLQFLLWYDEGEERNRGNFPPRFSGRQFPNYSSELNVNALELEDSALYLCASSLESYQPQHFGDGTRLSIL.

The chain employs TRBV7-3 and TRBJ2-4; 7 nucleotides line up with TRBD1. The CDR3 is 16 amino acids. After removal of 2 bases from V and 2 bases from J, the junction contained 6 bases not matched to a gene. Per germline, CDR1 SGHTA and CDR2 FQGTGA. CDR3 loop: CASSLQAGGTKNIQYF. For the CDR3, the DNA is TGTGCCAGCAGCTTACAGGCAGGGGGAACCAAAAACATTCAGTACTTC.

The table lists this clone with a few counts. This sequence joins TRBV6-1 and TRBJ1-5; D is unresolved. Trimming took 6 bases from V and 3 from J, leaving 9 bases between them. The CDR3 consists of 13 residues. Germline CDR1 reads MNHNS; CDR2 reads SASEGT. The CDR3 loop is CASREGLNQPQHF. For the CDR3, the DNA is TGTGCCAGCAGAGAGGGCCTCAATCAGCCCCAGCATTTT.

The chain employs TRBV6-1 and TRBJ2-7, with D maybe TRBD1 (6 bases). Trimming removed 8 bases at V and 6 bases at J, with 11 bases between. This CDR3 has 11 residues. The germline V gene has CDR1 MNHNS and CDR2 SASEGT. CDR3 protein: CASSQGPEQYF. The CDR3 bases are TGTGCCAGCTCACAGGGTCCCGAGCAGTACTTC.

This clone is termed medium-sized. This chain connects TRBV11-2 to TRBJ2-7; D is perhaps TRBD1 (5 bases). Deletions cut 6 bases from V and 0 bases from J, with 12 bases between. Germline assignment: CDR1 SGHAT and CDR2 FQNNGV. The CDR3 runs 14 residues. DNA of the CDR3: TGTGCCAGCAGTTTACACCAGGGCTCCTACGAGCAGTACTTC. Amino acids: CASSLHQGSYEQYF.

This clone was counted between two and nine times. For the CDR3, the DNA is TGTGCCAGCAGCTCAGGGGGCTTTAATCAGCCCCAGCATTTT. Its translation is CASSSGGFNQPQHF. The rearrangement joins TRBV7-9 to TRBJ1-5; TRBD1 matches 8 bases. Germline CDR1 and CDR2: SEHNR and FQNEAQ (reference sequence). The junction had 3 bases not matched to a gene; V was cut back by 4 bases and J by 4 bases. CDR3 size: 14 residues.

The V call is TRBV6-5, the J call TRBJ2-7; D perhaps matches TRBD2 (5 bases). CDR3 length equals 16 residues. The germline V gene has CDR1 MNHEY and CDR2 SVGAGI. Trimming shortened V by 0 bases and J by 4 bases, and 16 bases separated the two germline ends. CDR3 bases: TGTGCCAGCAGTTACTCGGCCGGAGGATGGGATTACGAGCAGTACTTC. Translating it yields CASSYSAGGWDYEQYF.

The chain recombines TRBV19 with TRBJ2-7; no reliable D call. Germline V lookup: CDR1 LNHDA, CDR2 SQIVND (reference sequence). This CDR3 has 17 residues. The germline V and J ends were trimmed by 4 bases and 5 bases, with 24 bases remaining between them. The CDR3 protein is CASSTPPSSRVPHEQYF. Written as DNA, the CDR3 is TGTGCCAGTAGTACTCCGCCTAGTTCAAGGGTTCCCCACGAGCAGTACTTC.

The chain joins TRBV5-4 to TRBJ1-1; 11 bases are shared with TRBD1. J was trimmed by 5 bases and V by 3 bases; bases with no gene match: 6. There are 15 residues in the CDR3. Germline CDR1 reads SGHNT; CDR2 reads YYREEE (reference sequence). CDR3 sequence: CASSSGRDRGTEAFF. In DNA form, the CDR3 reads TGTGCCAGCAGCTCTGGGCGGGACAGGGGGACTGAAGCTTTCTTT.

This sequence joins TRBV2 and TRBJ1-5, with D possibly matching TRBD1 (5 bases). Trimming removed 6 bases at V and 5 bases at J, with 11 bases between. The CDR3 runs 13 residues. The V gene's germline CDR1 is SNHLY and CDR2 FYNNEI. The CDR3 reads CASRVDRDQPQHF. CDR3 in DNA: TGTGCCAGCAGAGTAGACAGAGATCAGCCCCAGCATTTT.

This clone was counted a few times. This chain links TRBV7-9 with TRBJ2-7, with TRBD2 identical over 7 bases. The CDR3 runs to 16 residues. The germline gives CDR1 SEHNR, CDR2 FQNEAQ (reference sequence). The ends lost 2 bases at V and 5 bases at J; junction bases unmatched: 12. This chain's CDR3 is CASSLPGGSLSDEQYF. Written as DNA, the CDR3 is TGTGCCAGCAGCTTACCGGGAGGTTCCCTTTCGGACGAGCAGTACTTC.

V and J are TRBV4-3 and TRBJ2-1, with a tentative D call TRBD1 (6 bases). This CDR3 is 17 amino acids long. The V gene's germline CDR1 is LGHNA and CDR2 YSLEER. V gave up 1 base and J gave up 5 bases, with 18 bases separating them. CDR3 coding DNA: TGCGCCAGCAGCCAAGGTTCGGTGGGGGCCCTTAACAATGAGCAGTTCTTC. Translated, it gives CASSQGSVGALNNEQFF.